This note documents a single T cell receptor (beta chain) sequence. The sample comes from a study of blood T cell repertoires in COVID-19. Study-level information: Nucleic acid was either cDNA or gDNA, and it came from T cells, B-cell-depleted T cells, or PBMCs.

Measured with immunoSEQ multiplex PCR; TCRdb has only the in-frame clones, and not every one. The data show under 350,000 clones, 75% to 85% seen once. The germline V and J ends were trimmed by 1 base and 1 base, with 11 bases remaining between them. The CDR3 runs to 15 residues. Germline V gene lookup returns CDR1 SGHVS and CDR2 FQNEAQ. The sample consisted of peripheral blood. The TCR was taken from a human donor in a cohort sampled during active COVID-19. V usage is TRBV7-8 and J usage is TRBJ2-7; D gene unclear. CDR3 residues: CASSLGVGFSYEQYF. CDR3 DNA sequence: TGTGCCAGCAGCTTAGGAGTCGGTTTTTCCTACGAGCAGTACTTC. The variable domain in full, with the rest retrieved from reference TRBV7-8 and TRBJ2-7, is GAGVSQSPRYKVAKRGQDVALRCDPISGHVSLFWYQQALGQGPEFLTYFQNEAQLDKSGLPSDRFFAERPEGSVSTLKIQRTQQEDSAVYLCASSLGVGFSYEQYFGPGTRLTVT.